The subject of this entry is one TCR beta chain. This sample was taken from a study of blood T cell repertoires in COVID-19. For the study at large: The study drew acute and convalescent COVID-19 samples from the United States, Italy and Spain. Sample material is recorded as cDNA or gDNA derived from T cells, B-cell-depleted T cells, or PBMCs.

Authors' analysis steps: From reference gene primer amplification, estimates of nucleated cell counts were derived. Assay: immunoSEQ multiplex PCR; the TCRdb copy retains only in-frame clones and omits some. V and J calls and clone size are given by that table; D and trimming were obtained from the DNA. The profile shows roughly 90,000 clones, roughly 84% of them singletons. Trimming at V came to 7 bases and at J to 6 bases, leaving 5 bases not matched to a gene. Germline CDR1 and CDR2: MNHEY and SVGAGI. This CDR3 is built from 12 residues. Sequenced input: peripheral blood. This chain links TRBV6-5 with TRBJ2-7; 8 bases agree with TRBD1. The source of this sequence is an elderly woman with active or convalescent COVID-19. The CDR3 is CASTGTGVEQYF. DNA of the CDR3: TGTGCCAGCACTGGGACAGGCGTCGAGCAGTACTTC.